A single sample gave rise to the 9 T cell receptor beta chains below, sequenced in a study of identical twins. MiXCR, applied by TCRdb to the 5' RACE reads, yields one record per CDR3 protein. Of 700,000 or so distinct CDR3 sequences detected, approximately 22% appear once; the ten largest clones hold roughly 4%. This sample was also put to use in a study of T cells expressing NK-cell markers.

Sequenced input: PBMCs. Source of these receptors: a woman aged 18-29 years in good health.

Many counts were recorded for this clonotype. J is TRBJ2-2 and V is TRBV12-3 or TRBV12-4; perhaps TRBD2 as D (7 bases). V lost 0 bases and J 5 bases, leaving 16 bases between the germline ends. This CDR3 comprises 17 residues. The CDR3 reads CASSLAPGRGQTGELFF. In DNA, the CDR3 is TGTGCCAGCAGTTTAGCGCCGGGGCGGGGGCAAACCGGGGAGCTGTTTTTT.

V usage is TRBV9 and J usage is TRBJ2-2, with 14 bases identical to TRBD2. There are 17 residues in the CDR3. Trimming removed 3 bases from V and 10 bases from J; junction bases left unmatched: 11. CDR1 and CDR2 from the germline V gene are SGDLS and YYNGEE. The CDR3 region is CASSAFAGTSGGVELFF. In nucleotides, the CDR3 is TGTGCCAGCAGCGCCTTCGCCGGGACTAGCGGGGGTGTGGAGCTGTTTTTT.

This clonotype was seen a handful of times. The chain uses TRBV2 and TRBJ2-1; 9 bases are shared with TRBD2. From germline, CDR1 is SNHLY and CDR2 FYNNEI. The CDR3 runs 15 residues. V dropped 2 bases and J dropped 5; count of bases not matched to a gene: 4. CDR3 sequence reads: CASSERLAGNNEQFF. Here the CDR3 DNA reads TGTGCCAGCAGTGAAAGGCTAGCGGGGAACAATGAGCAGTTCTTC.

The V gene is TRBV20-1, the J gene TRBJ2-3, with 7 bases matching TRBD2. Germline V CDR1 and CDR2: DFQATT, SNEGSKA (reference sequence). This CDR3 has 15 residues. J was trimmed by 4 bases and V by 6 bases; bases with no gene match: 13. CDR3 sequence: CSAPKPSGAADTQYF. The CDR3 DNA reads as TGCAGTGCCCCGAAACCCAGCGGGGCCGCAGATACGCAGTATTTT.

V gene TRBV7-6 combines with J gene TRBJ2-2, with 9 bases lining up with TRBD2. The CDR3 spans 16 residues. The trim removed 1 base at V and 2 bases at J, leaving 2 bases unmatched. CDR1 is SGHVS and CDR2 is FNYEAQ in the germline V gene. The CDR3 region has the DNA TGTGCCAGCAGCTTAGTGACTAGCGGAAACACCGGGGAGCTGTTTTTT. Translation gives CASSLVTSGNTGELFF.

This clonotype has a handful of counts. The chain uses TRBV12-3 or TRBV12-4 and TRBJ2-3; 9 positions match TRBD1. This CDR3 has 14 residues. V shed 4 bases, J shed 3 bases, and the junction held 2 bases outside the gene matches. DNA for the CDR3: TGTGCCAGCAGTTGGACAGGGGTGACAGATACGCAGTATTTT. Amino acids: CASSWTGVTDTQYF.

The chain recombines TRBV7-9 with TRBJ1-2; no clear D. This CDR3 is built from 15 residues. Germline CDR1 reads SEHNR; CDR2 reads FQNEAQ (reference sequence). V gave up 5 bases and J gave up 0 bases, with 13 bases separating them. CDR3 nucleotides: TGTGCCAGCAGCCTAAACGGCGCCCCTAACTATGGCTACACCTTC. Its translation is CASSLNGAPNYGYTF.

This clonotype was seen a few times. The chain uses TRBV15 and TRBJ2-7, with a tentative D call TRBD2 (5 bases). Germline CDR1 reads LNHNV; CDR2 reads YYDKDF (reference sequence). This CDR3 has 15 amino acids. Between the trimmed V and J ends, which lost 0 bases and 2 bases, there was a span of 11 bases. CDR3 region: CATSREGSPTYEQYF. The DNA for the CDR3 is TGTGCCACCAGCAGAGAGGGGAGTCCCACCTACGAGCAGTACTTC.

This clonotype was counted once. J is TRBJ2-3 and V is TRBV6-2 or TRBV6-3, with TRBD2 as a possible D gene (6 bases). The CDR3 extends over 16 amino acids. With 2 bases removed from V and 0 bases from J, the gap between germline ends came to 12 bases. The germline V gene has CDR1 MNHEY and CDR2 SVGEGT. The CDR3 sequence: CASSYDRESSTDTQYF. Here the CDR3 DNA reads TGTGCCAGCAGTTACGACCGGGAGAGCAGCACAGATACGCAGTATTTT.